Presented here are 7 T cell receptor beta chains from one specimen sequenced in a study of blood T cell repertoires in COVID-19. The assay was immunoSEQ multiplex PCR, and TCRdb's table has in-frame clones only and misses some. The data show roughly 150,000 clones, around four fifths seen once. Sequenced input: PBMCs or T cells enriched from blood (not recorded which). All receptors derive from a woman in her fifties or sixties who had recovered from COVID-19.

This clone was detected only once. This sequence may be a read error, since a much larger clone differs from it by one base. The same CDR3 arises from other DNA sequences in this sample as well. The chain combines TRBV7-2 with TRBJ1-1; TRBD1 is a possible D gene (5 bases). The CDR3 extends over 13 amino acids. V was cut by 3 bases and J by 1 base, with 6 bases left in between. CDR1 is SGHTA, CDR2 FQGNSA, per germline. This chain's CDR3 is CASSFQGNTEAFF. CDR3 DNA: TGTGCCAGCAGCTTTCAGGGGAACACTGAAGCTTTCTTT.

The CDR3 DNA reads TGTGCCAGCAGTTACCAGGGGATGGAATACGAGCAGTACTTC. Translated: CASSYQGMEYEQYF. This chain joins TRBV6-5 and TRBJ2-7, with D possibly matching TRBD1 (6 bases). Per the germline V gene, CDR1 is MNHEY and CDR2 is SVGAGI. The CDR3 length is 14 residues. The V end was cut by 2 bases, the J end by 4 bases, with 12 bases between.

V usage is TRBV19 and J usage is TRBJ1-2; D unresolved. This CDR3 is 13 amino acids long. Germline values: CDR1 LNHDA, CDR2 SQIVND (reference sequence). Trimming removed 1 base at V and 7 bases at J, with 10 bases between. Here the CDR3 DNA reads TGTGCCAGTAGTATAGCAGGTTCTGGTGGCTACACCTTC. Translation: CASSIAGSGGYTF.

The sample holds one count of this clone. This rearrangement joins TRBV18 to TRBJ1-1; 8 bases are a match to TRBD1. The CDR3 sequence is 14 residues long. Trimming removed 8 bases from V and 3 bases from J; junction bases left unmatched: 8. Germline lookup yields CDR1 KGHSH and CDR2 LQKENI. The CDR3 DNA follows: TGTGCCAGCACCACTCTACAGGGGGACACTGAAGCTTTCTTT. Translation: CASTTLQGDTEAFF.

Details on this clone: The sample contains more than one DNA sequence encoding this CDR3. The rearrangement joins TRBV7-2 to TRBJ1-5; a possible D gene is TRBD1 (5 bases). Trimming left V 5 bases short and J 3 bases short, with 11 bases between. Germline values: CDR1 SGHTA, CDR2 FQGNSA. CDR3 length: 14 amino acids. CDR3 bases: TGTGCCAGCAGCCCTCAGGGTTCCAATCAGCCCCAGCATTTT. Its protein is CASSPQGSNQPQHF.

The CDR3 DNA is TGTGCCAGCAGGCGGACTAGCGGAACAGATACGCAGTATTTT. Protein: CASRRTSGTDTQYF. V usage is TRBV28 and J usage is TRBJ2-3; 10 bases fit TRBD2. The V segment lost 6 bases and the J segment 3 bases; nucleotides outside the gene matches: 3. The germline V gene encodes CDR1 MDHEN and CDR2 SYDVKM. The CDR3 is made up of 14 amino acids.

The CDR3 nucleotides are TGTGCCAGCAGGGTCCGCGACAGCTATGGCTACACCTTC. This encodes CASRVRDSYGYTF. V gene TRBV6-5 combines with J gene TRBJ1-2; D possibly corresponds to TRBD1 (5 bases). Between the trimmed V and J ends, which lost 6 bases and 4 bases, there was a span of 12 bases. The CDR3 contains 13 residues. Germline loops: CDR1 MNHEY, CDR2 SVGAGI.